Below, 5 T cell receptor beta chains from the same sample are listed, as sequenced in a study of cytomegalovirus exposure and HLA in healthy donors. The PCR made use of 60 Vbeta and 13 Jbeta primers. Here immunoSEQ multiplex PCR was the method, and the copy in TCRdb shows in-frame clones only, minus some. In the table there are about 150,000 clones, around 78% of which are singletons. The specimen was PBMCs. These receptors all come from a woman aged 40-49 years in good health and CMV-seropositive.

This clone was counted a few times. The chain uses TRBV7-6 and TRBJ2-7; D ambiguous. The V gene lost 3 bases and the J gene lost 1 base, with 10 bases spanning the gap. CDR1 SGHVS and CDR2 FNYEAQ come from the germline V gene. CDR3 length: 14 residues. DNA for the CDR3: TGTGCCAGCAGCTTGATGGGCTTTTCCTACGAGCAGTACTTC. Its translation: CASSLMGFSYEQYF.

The chain combines TRBV29-1 with TRBJ1-2; TRBD1 might be the D (6 bases). The CDR3 has 14 residues. Trimming pared 3 bases from V and 6 bases from J, leaving 17 bases between. CDR1 and CDR2 from the germline V gene are SQVTM and ANQGSEA. In nucleotides, the CDR3 is TGCAGCGTTGATCCAAGGGGACGGACAGATGGCTACACCTTC. It encodes CSVDPRGRTDGYTF.

V gene TRBV2 combines with J gene TRBJ1-4; 7 bases agree with TRBD1. V gave up 7 bases and J gave up 3 bases; unmatched junction bases: 5. Germline values: CDR1 SNHLY, CDR2 FYNNEI. The length of the CDR3 is 14 residues. The CDR3 DNA reads TGTGCCAGCAACGCCGGGACAGCTAATGAAAAACTGTTTTTT. Protein product: CASNAGTANEKLFF.

This chain links TRBV4-1 with TRBJ2-2, with TRBD2 matching over 13 bases. J was trimmed by 1 base and V by 0 bases; bases with no gene match: 11. Germline loops: CDR1 MGHRA, CDR2 YSYEKL. The CDR3 covers 21 residues. CDR3 in DNA: TGCGCCAGCAGCCAAGATACCCTCTTCGGGACTAGCGGGGAGAACACCGGGGAGCTGTTTTTT. Its translation: CASSQDTLFGTSGENTGELFF.

V usage is TRBV7-2 and J usage is TRBJ2-3; 8 nucleotides line up with TRBD2. Germline CDR1 reads SGHTA; CDR2 reads FQGNSA. The trim removed 5 bases at V and 4 bases at J, leaving 8 bases unmatched. This CDR3 comprises 15 residues. The CDR3 sequence: CASSQGLDWADTQYF. CDR3 DNA sequence: TGTGCCAGCAGCCAGGGACTAGATTGGGCAGATACGCAGTATTTT. Based on the CDR3 plus reference TRBV7-2 and TRBJ2-3, the full variable domain is GAGVSQSPSNKVTEKGKDVELRCDPISGHTALYWYRQSLGQGLEFLIYFQGNSAPDKSGLPSDRFSAERTGGSVSTLTIQRTQQEDSAVYLCASSQGLDWADTQYFGPGTRLTVL.